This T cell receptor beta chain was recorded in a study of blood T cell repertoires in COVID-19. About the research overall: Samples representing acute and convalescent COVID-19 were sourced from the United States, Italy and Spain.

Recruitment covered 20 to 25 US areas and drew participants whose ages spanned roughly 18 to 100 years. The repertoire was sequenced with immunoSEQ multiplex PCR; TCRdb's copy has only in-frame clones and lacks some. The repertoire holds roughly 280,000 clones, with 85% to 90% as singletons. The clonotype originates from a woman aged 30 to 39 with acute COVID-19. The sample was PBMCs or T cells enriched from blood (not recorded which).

The CDR3 sequence: CASSLAGGPNSPLHF. As DNA, the CDR3 is TGCGCCAGCAGCTTGGCCGGGGGGCCGAATTCACCCCTCCACTTT. The rearrangement links TRBV5-1 to TRBJ1-6; D might be TRBD1 (6 bases). CDR3 size: 15 residues. Germline V lookup: CDR1 SGHRS, CDR2 YFSETQ. V gave up 0 bases and J gave up 7 bases, with 11 bases separating them.